This paragraph reports one TCR beta chain. The record originates from a study of blood T cells in healthy people across ages. About the research overall: About one barcoded beta molecule per two T cells was captured by template switching.

V was clipped by 4 bases and J by 1 base, with 13 bases between them. Germline values: CDR1 MNHNS, CDR2 SASEGT. The CDR3 spans 15 residues. The use of a sample-barcoded 5' primer and a J-beta primer mix characterized a second PCR of roughly 6 to 11 cycles. Tagging of each cDNA molecule was performed by a template-switch adaptor with 12 random nucleotides. Every sample gave at least 2.5 million paired-end reads containing CDR3. TCRdb analysed the 5' RACE reads with MiXCR anew, one entry per CDR3 protein. The data contain 1.4 million to 1.5 million distinct CDR3 sequences, around 39% of them singletons.

The source material was blood. This TCR was sampled from a woman under 30 in good health. The chain has TRBV6-1 and TRBJ1-2; D not resolved. In DNA form, the CDR3 reads TGTGCCAGCAGTGCCTCGGAGCGGATTAACTATGGCTACACCTTC. This sequence encodes CASSASERINYGYTF.